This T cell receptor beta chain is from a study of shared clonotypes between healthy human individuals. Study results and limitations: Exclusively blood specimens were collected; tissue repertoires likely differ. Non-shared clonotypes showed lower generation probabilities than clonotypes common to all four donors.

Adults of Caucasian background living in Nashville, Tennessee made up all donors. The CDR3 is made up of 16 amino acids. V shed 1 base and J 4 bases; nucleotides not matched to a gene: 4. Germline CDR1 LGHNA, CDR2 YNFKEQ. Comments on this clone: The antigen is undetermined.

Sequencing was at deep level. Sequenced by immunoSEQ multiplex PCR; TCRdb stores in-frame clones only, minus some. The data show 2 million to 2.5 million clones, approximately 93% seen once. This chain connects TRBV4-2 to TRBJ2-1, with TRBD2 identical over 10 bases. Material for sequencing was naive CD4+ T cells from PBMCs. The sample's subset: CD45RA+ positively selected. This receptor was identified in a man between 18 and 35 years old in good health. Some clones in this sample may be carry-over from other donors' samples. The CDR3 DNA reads TGTGCCAGCAGCCAAGCAGGACTAGCGGAGTACAATGAGCAGTTCTTC. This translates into CASSQAGLAEYNEQFF.